This T cell receptor beta chain originates from a study of CD8 T cells in Susac syndrome. Whole-study results and caveats: Only a relatively small number of individuals were included in the TCR sequencing and HLA analysis.

Reverse transcription of about 0.45 to 1 ug RNA used random hexamers. TCR beta CDR3 was amplified by immunoSEQ multiplex PCR. This amplification extended across 54 Vbeta and 13 Jbeta segments. Via MiXCR, TCRdb re-called the immunoSEQ multiplex PCR reads, giving one row per CDR3 protein. The profile shows 120,000 or so distinct CDR3 sequences, 85% to 95% of them singletons. The CDR3 runs to 14 residues. Germline CDR1 reads SGHRS; CDR2 reads YFSETQ. With V trimmed by 6 bases and J by 9 bases, 9 bases remained unmatched. As for this clonotype: What it binds is not known.

The chain joins TRBV5-1 to TRBJ1-6, with TRBD1 identical over 7 bases. The clonotype comes from a human donor with multiple sclerosis. The sample was CD4+ T cells from PBMCs. The CDR3 loop is CASTPTGVGSPLHF. The CDR3 nucleotides are TGCGCCAGCACCCCCACAGGGGTAGGTTCACCCCTCCACTTT.